This TCR beta chain came from a study of blood T cell repertoires in COVID-19 (TCRdb year 2020). In the study overall: The collaborator samples originated in the United States, Italy and Spain and spanned the acute and convalescent phases of COVID-19. The material from the prospective study consisted of cDNA or gDNA derived from T cells, B-cell-depleted T cells, or PBMCs. Nearly every sample came with metadata listing a de-identified subject ID, COVID-19 status, age in years and sex. The samples were drawn from the first 160 participants of the ongoing ImmuneRACE study and from 950 to 1,500 subjects provided by 6 global collaborators. The repertoires were released in a freely available public database intended as a resource for research on the immune response to SARS-CoV-2. The dataset comprised deeply sampled blood TCRbeta repertoires from subjects exposed to, actively infected with, or recovered from COVID-19. Where available, HLA class I and class II types were taken from metadata supplied by the sample provider and were not determined by assay-based typing. Beyond this particular receptor, the publication reports: How much clinical and demographic metadata was included differed by source and by participant, and the metadata was provided uncurated.

Participants in the prospective study were enrolled through a virtual design, were aged roughly 18 to 100 years, and lived in approximately 25 United States geographic areas. In the prospective study, cohorts were assigned on the basis of participant-reported clinical history obtained from a screening survey and a study questionnaire. Recovered participants in ImmuneRACE Cohort 3 were defined by two consecutive negative NP/OP PCR tests, clearance by a healthcare professional, or resolution of symptoms. In the prospective study, whole blood, serum and a nasopharyngeal or oropharyngeal swab were collected from each participant by mobile phlebotomists. Participants in the prospective study had the option to provide additional blood draws and questionnaires over a 2-month period. Blood samples from the prospective study were shipped frozen or at room temperature prior to DNA extraction. There are 16 amino acids in the CDR3, from cysteine to phenylalanine inclusive. Left in the record is the CDR3 DNA by itself, 48 bases read in frame from the first base. The junction shows trimming of 3 bases on V and 1 base on J, plus 13 bases between the germline ends.

About this clone itself: Its cognate antigen has yet to be identified. Per-base quality was not reported, and no clone a single base away is much larger than it.

TCRbeta CDR3 regions were amplified from genomic DNA using the immunoSEQ Assay, a bias-controlled multiplex PCR. Regarding the original processing steps: The number of nucleated cells in each sample was estimated from the amplification of reference gene primers within the assay. To quantify the absolute abundance of each unique TCRbeta CDR3 rearrangement, sequence reads were collapsed and filtered. For each sample, productive Simpson clonality was calculated as the square root of Simpson's diversity index over productive rearrangements. Sourced from immuneACCESS, this table was stored by TCRdb with only in-frame sequences that have V and J called. A share of the clones is absent; for the studies checked, an unresolved V gene accounts for under half, and the remainder has no known explanation. V, J and clone size are those of that table, while D and trimming were read from the DNA. This sample gives 400,000 or so clones in total; about 90% of them show up just once. The ten largest clones take up more than 0.55% of the sample.

The V and J genes are TRBV23-1 and TRBJ1-5, with a tentative D gene TRBD1 over 6 matching bases. TRBV23-1 is known as an ORF, though its function is uncertain. Sequencing was performed on PBMCs or T cells enriched from blood (not recorded which). The receptor was isolated from a man aged 18 to 35 who had recovered from COVID-19. The CDR3 in this case is CASSHSRGRSNQPQHF. The nucleotide sequence is TGCGCCAGCAGTCACTCCAGGGGCCGGAGCAATCAGCCCCAGCATTTT.